A single T cell receptor (beta chain) is shown here with its context. Its target is not known. Donors were all either smokers or heavy second-hand smokers. This specimen belongs to a study of T cells and copy number aberrations in small-cell lung cancer. Study findings and constraints: Sequencing artifacts are a known risk, since all specimens were formalin-fixed paraffin-embedded. Versus adjacent lung, tumor T-cell richness and clonality were lower; density nonsignificantly.

This CDR3 is 16 amino acids long. Losses at the gene ends were 5 bases for V and 3 bases for J; bases not matched to a gene: 6. The germline gives CDR1 LNHDA, CDR2 SQIVND (reference sequence). Sequencing was performed with immunoSEQ multiplex PCR; in TCRdb, only in-frame clones are kept and a portion is missing. The profile covers approximately 150 clones, with around 89% appearing a single time and around 6.8% taken by the ten largest. This receptor was obtained from a woman aged 45-65 years with small cell lung cancer. The rearrangement links TRBV19 to TRBJ2-7, with TRBD2 matching 14 bases. Sequencing used tumor tissue. This chain's CDR3 is CASSPEGLAGVYEQYF. CDR3 in DNA: TGTGCCAGTAGTCCCGAGGGACTAGCGGGAGTCTACGAGCAGTACTTC. The whole variable domain, remainder taken from reference TRBV19 and TRBJ2-7, is DGGITQSPKYLFRKEGQNVTLSCEQNLNHDAMYWYRQDPGQGLRLIYYSQIVNDFQKGDIAEGYSVSREKKESFPLTVTSAQKNPTAFYLCASSPEGLAGVYEQYFGPGTRLTVT.